Listed below are T cell receptor beta chains from one sample, sequenced in a study of blood T cells in healthy people across ages. Each CDR3 protein is one row after TCRdb ran MiXCR on the 5' RACE reads. The data hold roughly 1,700,000 distinct CDR3 sequences, with 28% observed a single time. Sequencing was performed on blood. Every receptor here comes from a woman in her twenties or thirties in good health. Each CDR3 is given with its conserved first and last residue. D genes are given only for firm matches. Size is omitted from some rows. Given values are once, few, many or a class for expanded clones.

>TRBJ1-2|few|TRBV4-1|14|NA
CASRATGKYYGYTF
TGCGCCAGCAGAGCGACAGGCAAGTACTATGGCTACACCTTC
>TRBJ1-1|few|TRBV4-3|15|NA
CASSQDWTANTEAFF
TGCGCCAGCAGCCAAGATTGGACAGCGAACACTGAAGCTTTCTTT
>TRBJ2-7|many|TRBV12-3/TRBV12-4|15|TRBD1
CASTLGTGRSYEQYF
TGTGCCAGCACCCTTGGGACAGGACGCTCCTACGAGCAGTACTTC
>TRBJ2-7|many|TRBV20-1|14|NA
CSARPGGGDYEQYF
TGCAGTGCTAGGCCCGGAGGAGGGGACTACGAGCAGTACTTC
>TRBJ2-5|few|TRBV28|13|NA
CASSPTVREEQYF
TGTGCCAGCAGCCCCACCGTGAGGGAAGAGCAGTACTTC
>TRBJ2-3|NA|TRBV2|15|TRBD1
CASSADRGGKDTQYF
TGTGCCAGCAGTGCGGACAGGGGGGGGAAAGATACGCAGTATTTT
>TRBJ2-7|few|TRBV27|12|NA
CASSLLGAEQYF
TGTGCCAGCAGTTTATTAGGGGCCGAGCAGTACTTC
>TRBJ2-7|few|TRBV7-2|15|NA
CASSPPVREYYEQYF
TGTGCCAGCAGCCCCCCCGTGAGGGAGTACTACGAGCAGTACTTC
>TRBJ1-5|NA|TRBV13|12|NA
CASSFGQQPQHF
TGTGCCAGCAGCTTTGGACAGCAGCCCCAGCATTTT
>TRBJ1-1|few|TRBV4-1|15|NA
CASSQVFGQTTGAFF
TGCGCCAGCAGCCAAGTGTTTGGACAGACGACTGGAGCTTTCTTT
>TRBJ2-4|many|TRBV29-1|13|NA
CSVGVGRQNIQYF
TGCAGCGTTGGAGTAGGCCGACAAAACATTCAGTACTTC
>TRBJ2-4|NA|TRBV30|12|TRBD2
CAWSVGGGEQYF
TGTGCCTGGAGTGTAGGCGGGGGGGAGCAGTACTTC
>TRBJ1-5|NA|TRBV29-1|13|NA
CSVAGSDNQPQHF
TGCAGCGTTGCAGGGAGTGACAATCAGCCCCAGCATTTT
>TRBJ2-5|few|TRBV12-5|13|NA
CASASRGLETQYF
TGTGCTAGTGCCTCTCGGGGGCTTGAGACCCAGTACTTC
>TRBJ1-5|NA|TRBV6-1|24|NA
CASSEADRSLNEQFFGPANQPQHF
NA
>TRBJ1-2|NA|TRBV7-2|15|NA
CASSLYGAGSRGYTF
TGTGCCAGCAGCTTATATGGGGCAGGGAGCCGTGGCTACACCTTC
>TRBJ1-4|NA|TRBV18|14|NA
CASSPETDNEKRFF
TGTGCCAGCTCACCGGAAACAGATAATGAAAAACGGTTTTTT
>TRBJ2-4|few|TRBV5-1|15|TRBD1
CASSWTGTGVSEQYF
TGCGCCAGCAGCTGGACCGGGACAGGGGTTAGTGAGCAGTACTTC
>TRBJ2-5|many|TRBV2|13|NA
CAITETSQETQYF
TGTGCCATCACCGAAACCTCCCAAGAGACCCAGTACTTC
>TRBJ2-7|NA|TRBV5-1|14|NA
CASSLTDVLREQYF
TGCGCCAGCAGCTTGACCGACGTTCTTCGCGAGCAGTACTTC
>TRBJ2-7|NA|TRBV3-1|17|NA
CASSRTWEGTGLYEQYF
TGTGCCAGCAGCCGCACATGGGAGGGGACAGGCCTCTACGAGCAGTACTTC
>TRBJ2-1|NA|TRBV10-3|13|NA
CAISVVSDNEQFF
TGTGCCATCAGTGTGGTCTCCGACAATGAGCAGTTCTTC
>TRBJ1-2|few|TRBV5-1|20|TRBD1
CASSLNGADRGRFGDYGYTF
TGCGCCAGCAGCTTGAACGGCGCAGACAGGGGCCGTTTTGGGGACTATGGCTACACCTTC
>TRBJ2-1|few|TRBV7-3|13|TRBD2
CASSLGLLDEQFF
TGTGCCAGCAGCTTGGGACTATTGGATGAGCAGTTCTTC
>TRBJ2-3|NA|TRBV29-1|14|TRBD1
CSVDGTGNTDTRYF
TGCAGCGTCGACGGGACAGGGAACACAGATACGCGGTATTTT
>TRBJ2-7|few|TRBV28|12|NA
CASTQPPYEQYF
TGTGCCAGCACACAGCCCCCCTACGAGCAGTACTTC
>TRBJ2-1|few|TRBV20-1|15|TRBD2
CSAARLTGGDNEQFF
TGCAGTGCTGCCAGACTAACGGGGGGGGACAATGAGCAGTTCTTC
>TRBJ2-3|few|TRBV15|16|NA
CATSRDRAGATDTQYF
TGTGCCACCAGCAGAGATCGGGCGGGGGCAACAGATACGCAGTATTTT
>TRBJ1-1|NA|TRBV20-1|13|NA
CSARVGGSTEAFF
TGCAGTGCTAGAGTAGGGGGATCTACTGAAGCTTTCTTT
>TRBJ1-1|few|TRBV29-1|14|NA
CSVAVPGGATEAFF
TGCAGCGTTGCGGTACCCGGGGGCGCGACTGAAGCTTTCTTT
>TRBJ2-1|NA|TRBV3-1|16|TRBD2
CASSYVLAGGHNEQFF
TGTGCCAGCAGTTACGTCCTAGCGGGGGGGCATAATGAGCAGTTCTTC
>TRBJ2-1|many|TRBV9|16|NA
CASSEEGDRRYNEQFF
TGTGCCAGCAGCGAGGAAGGGGACCGCCGGTACAATGAGCAGTTCTTC
>TRBJ1-1|once|TRBV6-5|14|NA
CASSKGERNIEAFF
TGTGCCAGCAGTAAGGGAGAGAGGAACATTGAAGCTTTCTTT
>TRBJ2-1|NA|TRBV7-6|12|NA
CASSSPVAEQFF
TGTGCCAGCAGCTCGCCGGTTGCGGAGCAGTTCTTC
>TRBJ2-3|NA|TRBV7-6|16|TRBD2
CASSPGLAGSGWTQYF
TGTGCCAGCAGTCCAGGACTAGCGGGGTCGGGGTGGACGCAGTATTTT
>TRBJ2-3|NA|TRBV20-1|14|NA
CSANHRSGADTQYF
TGCAGTGCAAATCATCGGTCAGGGGCAGATACGCAGTATTTT
>TRBJ2-3|few|TRBV20-1|13|NA
CSASSRSTDTQYF
TGCAGTGCTAGTTCCCGGAGCACAGATACGCAGTATTTT
>TRBJ2-7|few|TRBV25-1|14|NA
CASNAGRSSYEQYF
TGTGCCAGCAACGCGGGCCGCAGCTCCTACGAGCAGTACTTC
>TRBJ2-1|NA|TRBV5-1|17|TRBD2
CASSLGTGLAGENEQFF
TGCGCCAGCAGCTTGGGGACCGGACTAGCGGGAGAAAATGAGCAGTTCTTC
>TRBJ2-5|once|TRBV7-2|17|TRBD2
CASSLALAGGIQETQYF
TGTGCCAGCAGCTTAGCGCTAGCGGGGGGGATTCAAGAGACCCAGTACTTC
>TRBJ1-5|NA|TRBV11-2|16|NA
CASSLGGRNSNQPQHF
TGTGCCAGCAGCTTAGGGGGACGGAATAGCAATCAGCCCCAGCATTTT
>TRBJ2-1|few|TRBV12-3/TRBV12-4|16|TRBD2
CANSSSWSGRRNEQFF
TGTGCCAACAGTTCCTCCTGGAGCGGGAGAAGGAATGAGCAGTTCTTC
>TRBJ2-1|NA|TRBV5-1|15|NA
CASGPRYYSYNEQFF
TGCGCCAGCGGCCCGAGGTATTACTCCTACAATGAGCAGTTCTTC
>TRBJ2-3|few|TRBV20-1|14|TRBD2
CSALPGLATDTQYF
TGCAGTGCTCTCCCGGGACTAGCCACAGATACGCAGTATTTT
>TRBJ2-2|few|TRBV10-3|12|NA
CAIAEGTGELFF
TGTGCCATCGCGGAGGGAACCGGGGAGCTGTTTTTT
>TRBJ2-5|few|TRBV7-2|12|NA
CASSSPAETQYF
TGTGCCAGCAGCTCCCCGGCGGAGACCCAGTACTTC
>TRBJ2-3|NA|TRBV4-1|22|TRBD2
CASSQARLGSGGAGIGTDTQYF
TGCGCCAGCAGCCAAGCACGCCTAGGGAGCGGGGGGGCCGGGATCGGCACAGATACGCAGTATTTT
>TRBJ2-7|few|TRBV5-1|18|NA
CTSSLRPLNLGLSYEQYF
TGCACCAGCAGCTTGCGACCTCTAAACTTGGGACTTTCCTACGAGCAGTACTTC